The TCR beta chain described here comes from a study of CXCR3-negative and CXCR3-positive naive CD8 T cells. The CDR3 consists of 13 residues. Germline V CDR1 and CDR2: MDHEN, SYDVKM. The libraries of TRB cDNA were constructed through 5' RACE using UMI labels. TCRdb reprocessed the 5' RACE reads and reports one entry per CDR3 protein, with no DNA. The ten top clones account for about 2.7%, within a sample of roughly 24,000 distinct CDR3 sequences. The sequencing input was naive CXCR3- CD8+ T cells from blood. Subset: CD45RO-CCR7+CD27+CD95- naive CD8+ T cells lacking CXCR3 (TNR3-). The receptor was isolated from a human donor in good health. Some clones in this sample may be carry-over from other donors' samples. V gene TRBV28 combines with J gene TRBJ2-7; the TCRdb D gene call, TRBD2, has no DNA to confirm it. The CDR3 protein is CASRGTSGYEQYF.